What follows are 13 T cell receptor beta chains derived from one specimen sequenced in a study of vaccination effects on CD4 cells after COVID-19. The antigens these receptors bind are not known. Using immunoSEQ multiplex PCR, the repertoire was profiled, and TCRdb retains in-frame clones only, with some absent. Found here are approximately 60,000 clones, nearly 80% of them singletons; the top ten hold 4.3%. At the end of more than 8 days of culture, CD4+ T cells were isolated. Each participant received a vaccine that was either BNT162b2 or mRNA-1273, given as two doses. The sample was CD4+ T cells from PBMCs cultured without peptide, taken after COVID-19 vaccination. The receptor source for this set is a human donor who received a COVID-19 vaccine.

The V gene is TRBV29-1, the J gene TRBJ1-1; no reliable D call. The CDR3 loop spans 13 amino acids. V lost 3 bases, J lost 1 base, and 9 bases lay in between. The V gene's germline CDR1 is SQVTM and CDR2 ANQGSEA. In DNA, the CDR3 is TGCAGCGTTGATAGCCCGAGGAACACTGAAGCTTTCTTT. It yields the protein CSVDSPRNTEAFF.

CDR3 residues: CASSLGDREGQPQHF. Here the CDR3 DNA reads TGCGCCAGCAGCTTGGGGGACAGGGAAGGTCAGCCCCAGCATTTT. The gene calls are TRBV5-1 and TRBJ1-5; 9 bases agree with TRBD1. Germline V gene sequence: CDR1 SGHRS, CDR2 YFSETQ. The length of the CDR3 is 15 residues. Losses at the gene ends were 0 bases for V and 6 bases for J; bases not matched to a gene: 4.

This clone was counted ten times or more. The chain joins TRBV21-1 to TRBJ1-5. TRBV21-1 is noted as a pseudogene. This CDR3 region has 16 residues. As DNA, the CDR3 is TGTGCCAGCAGCAAAATAGGGAGGGGGTTCAATCAGCCCCAGCATTTT. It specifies CASSKIGRGFNQPQHF.

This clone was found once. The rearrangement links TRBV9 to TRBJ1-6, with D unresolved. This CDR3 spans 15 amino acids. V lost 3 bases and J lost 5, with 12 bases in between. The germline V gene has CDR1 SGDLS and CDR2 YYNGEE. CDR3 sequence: CASSATDGDNSPLHF. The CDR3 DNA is TGTGCCAGCAGCGCGACGGACGGGGATAATTCACCCCTCCACTTT.

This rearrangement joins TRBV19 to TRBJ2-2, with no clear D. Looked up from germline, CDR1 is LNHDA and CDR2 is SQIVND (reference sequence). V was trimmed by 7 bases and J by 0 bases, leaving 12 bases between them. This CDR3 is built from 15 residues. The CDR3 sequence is CASKGGNANTGELFF. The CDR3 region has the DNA TGTGCCAGTAAGGGCGGTAACGCGAACACCGGGGAGCTGTTTTTT.

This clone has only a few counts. The CDR3, as DNA: TGTGCCAGCACGGGGAATAGCAATCAGCCCCAGCATTTT. It yields the protein CASTGNSNQPQHF. The J gene is TRBJ1-5, the V gene TRBV2; unclear D gene. This CDR3 region has 13 residues. Trimming removed 7 bases from V and 0 bases from J, with 7 bases in between. Germline values: CDR1 SNHLY, CDR2 FYNNEI.

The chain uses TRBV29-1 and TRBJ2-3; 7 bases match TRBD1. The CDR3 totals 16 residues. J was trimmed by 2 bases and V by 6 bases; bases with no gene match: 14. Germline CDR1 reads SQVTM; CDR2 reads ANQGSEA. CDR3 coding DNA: TGCAGCGTAACAGGAAACCGGGACAGAACCACAGATACGCAGTATTTT. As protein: CSVTGNRDRTTDTQYF.

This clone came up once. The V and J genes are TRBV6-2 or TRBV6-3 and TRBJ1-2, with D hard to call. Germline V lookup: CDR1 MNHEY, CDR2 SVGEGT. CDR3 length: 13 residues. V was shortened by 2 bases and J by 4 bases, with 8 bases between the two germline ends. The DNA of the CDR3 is TGTGCCAGCAGTTACACCGGCGTCTATGGCTACACCTTC. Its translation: CASSYTGVYGYTF.

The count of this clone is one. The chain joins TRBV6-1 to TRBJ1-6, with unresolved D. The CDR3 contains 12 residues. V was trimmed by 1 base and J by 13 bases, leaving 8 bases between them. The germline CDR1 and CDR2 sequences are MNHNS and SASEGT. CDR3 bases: TGTGCCAGCAGTGAAGACATTTCCCCCCTCCACTTT. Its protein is CASSEDISPLHF.

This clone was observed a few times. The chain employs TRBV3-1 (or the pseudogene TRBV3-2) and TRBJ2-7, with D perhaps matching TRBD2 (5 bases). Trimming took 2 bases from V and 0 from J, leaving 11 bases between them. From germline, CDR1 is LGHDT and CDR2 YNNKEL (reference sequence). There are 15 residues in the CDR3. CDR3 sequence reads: CASSQIPGSSYEQYF. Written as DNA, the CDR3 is TGTGCCAGCAGCCAAATCCCGGGAAGCTCCTACGAGCAGTACTTC.

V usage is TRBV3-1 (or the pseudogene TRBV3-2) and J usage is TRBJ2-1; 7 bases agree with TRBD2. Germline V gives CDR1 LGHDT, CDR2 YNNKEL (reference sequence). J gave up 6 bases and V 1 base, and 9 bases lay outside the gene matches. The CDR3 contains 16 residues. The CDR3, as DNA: TGTGCCAGCAGCCAAGTGAGCCGCGGGGGAGGCAATGAGCAGTTCTTC. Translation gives CASSQVSRGGGNEQFF.

This CDR3 reads CACNPDRGSYEQYF. In DNA form, the CDR3 reads TGTGCCTGCAACCCCGACAGGGGCTCCTACGAGCAGTACTTC. The rearrangement links TRBV30 to TRBJ2-7; TRBD1 matches at 8 bases. Germline trimming cut 6 bases from V and 0 bases from J; bases unmatched to any gene: 7. Germline V gene sequence: CDR1 GTSNPN, CDR2 SVGIG (reference sequence). This CDR3 contains 14 residues.

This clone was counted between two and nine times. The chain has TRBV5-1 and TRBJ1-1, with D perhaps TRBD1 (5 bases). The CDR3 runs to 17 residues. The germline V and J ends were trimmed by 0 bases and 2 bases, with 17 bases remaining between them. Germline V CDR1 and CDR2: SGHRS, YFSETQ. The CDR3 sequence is CASSLVQGGGFNTEAFF. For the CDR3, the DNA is TGCGCCAGCAGCTTGGTTCAGGGAGGAGGATTCAACACTGAAGCTTTCTTT.